What follows are 5 T cell receptor beta chains derived from one specimen sequenced in a study of chronic HIV infection and antiretroviral therapy (dated by TCRdb to 2013 to 2016). Libraries were constructed by 5' RACE. The sample was run on an Illumina MiSeq. The raw public reads went through TCRdb reprocessing: fastp at Q25, MiXCR clone calling, in-frame beta chains kept. Identical CDR3 proteins give one entry, which carries the most common genes and DNA. The table for this sample lists fewer than 40,000 distinct CDR3 sequences; roughly 9.1% of them were counted only once. About 2.4% of the sample rests with the top ten. Sequencing used peripheral blood. These receptors came from an adult who had HIV and had not received antiretroviral therapy, or was an uninfected healthy control (not recorded which).

This clonotype was found a few times. The chain couples TRBV2 to TRBJ1-1; maybe TRBD1 (6 bases). Germline CDR1 is SNHLY and CDR2 is FYNNEI. Trimming took 6 bases from V and 4 from J, leaving 9 bases between them. The CDR3 length is 12 residues. The CDR3 reads CASRGQTTEAFF. As DNA, the CDR3 is TGTGCCAGCAGAGGACAGACCACTGAAGCTTTCTTT.

By share of the sample, this clonotype is medium-sized (0.01 to 0.1%). The chain carries TRBV6-5 and TRBJ2-5; D tentatively fits TRBD1 or TRBD2 (5 bases each). The ends were cut back, 4 bases at V and 4 bases at J, with 19 bases in the middle. The CDR3 consists of 16 residues. Germline CDR1 is MNHEY and CDR2 is SVGAGI. In DNA, the CDR3 is TGTGCCAGCAGTTCCAACCCTGGGGGTTGGGGAGAGACCCAGTACTTC. Protein sequence: CASSSNPGGWGETQYF.

This clonotype has just a few counts. The chain has TRBV2 and TRBJ2-3; D unresolved. CDR1 and CDR2 from the germline V gene are SNHLY and FYNNEI. Between the trimmed V and J ends, which lost 1 base and 0 bases, there was a span of 5 bases. The CDR3 loop spans 14 amino acids. The CDR3 DNA reads TGTGCCAGCAGTGAAGTGCCTAGCACAGATACGCAGTATTTT. The encoded protein is CASSEVPSTDTQYF.

CDR3 in amino acids: CASSLGQGYGYTF. The CDR3 DNA is TGTGCCAGCAGCTTAGGACAGGGGTATGGCTACACCTTC. The chain links TRBV7-9 to TRBJ1-2; 8 bases agree with TRBD1. This CDR3 region has 13 residues. Trimming took 1 base from V and 5 from J; bases not matched to a gene: 0. The germline CDR1 and CDR2 sequences are SEHNR and FQNEAQ (reference sequence).

With regard to this clonotype: A much larger clone lies one base from this, so it may be a read error. V is TRBV5-1 and J is TRBJ1-1; D remains unclear. The CDR3 contains 14 residues. Germline V gene lookup returns CDR1 SGHRS and CDR2 YFSETQ. The V gene lost 2 bases and the J gene lost 1 base, with 9 bases spanning the gap. CDR3 sequence (DNA): TGCGCCAGCAGCTTAGGGAATAGGAACACTGAAGCTTTCTTT. It codes for CASSLGNRNTEAFF. Supplemented by reference TRBV5-1 and TRBJ1-1, the full variable domain reads KAGVTQTPRYLIKTRGQQVTLSCSPISGHRSVSWYQQTPGQGLQFLFEYFSETQRNKGNFPGRFSGRQFSNSRSEMNVSTLELGDSALYLCASSLGNRNTEAFFGQGTRLTVV.